This TCR beta chain stems from a study of control samples from healthy donors and cancer patients. Data came from immunoSEQ multiplex PCR; TCRdb stores just in-frame clones and leaves some out. This sample yields roughly 73,000 clones, of which around 92% are seen a single time; approximately 6% belongs to the top ten. Trimming shortened V by 0 bases and J by 7 bases, and 13 bases separated the two germline ends. The length of the CDR3 is 15 residues. Germline assignment: CDR1 MNHEY and CDR2 SVGEGT. The chain links TRBV6-2 or TRBV6-3 to TRBJ1-5; D possibly corresponds to TRBD1 (5 bases). The sequence came from a woman aged 55 to 70 in good health. The specimen was blood. CDR3 sequence: CASSYSAGARQPQHF. The CDR3, as DNA: TGTGCCAGCAGTTACTCGGCCGGGGCTCGGCAGCCCCAGCATTTT.